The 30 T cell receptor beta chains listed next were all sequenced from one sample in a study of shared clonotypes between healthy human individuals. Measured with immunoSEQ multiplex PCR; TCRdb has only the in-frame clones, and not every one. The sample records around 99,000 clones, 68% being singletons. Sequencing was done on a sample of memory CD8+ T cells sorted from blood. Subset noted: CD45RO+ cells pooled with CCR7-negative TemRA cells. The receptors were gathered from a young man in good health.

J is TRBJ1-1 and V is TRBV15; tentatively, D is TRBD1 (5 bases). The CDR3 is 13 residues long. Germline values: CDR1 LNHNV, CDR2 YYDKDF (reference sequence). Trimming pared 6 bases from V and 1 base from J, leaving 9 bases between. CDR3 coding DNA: TGTGCCACCAGAGGGGACCCGAACACTGAAGCTTTCTTT. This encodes CATRGDPNTEAFF.

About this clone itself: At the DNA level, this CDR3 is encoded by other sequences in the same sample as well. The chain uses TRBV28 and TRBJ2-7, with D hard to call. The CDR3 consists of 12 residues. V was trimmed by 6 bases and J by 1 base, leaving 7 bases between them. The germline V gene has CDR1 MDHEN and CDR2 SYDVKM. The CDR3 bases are TGTGCCAGCAGCCTAATTTCCTACGAGCAGTACTTC. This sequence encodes CASSLISYEQYF.

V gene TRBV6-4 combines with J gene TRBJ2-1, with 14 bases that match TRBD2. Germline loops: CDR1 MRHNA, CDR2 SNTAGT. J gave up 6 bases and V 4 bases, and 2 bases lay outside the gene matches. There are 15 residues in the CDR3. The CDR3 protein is CASSGLAGGPNEQFF. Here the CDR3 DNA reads TGTGCCAGCAGTGGACTAGCGGGAGGGCCCAATGAGCAGTTCTTC.

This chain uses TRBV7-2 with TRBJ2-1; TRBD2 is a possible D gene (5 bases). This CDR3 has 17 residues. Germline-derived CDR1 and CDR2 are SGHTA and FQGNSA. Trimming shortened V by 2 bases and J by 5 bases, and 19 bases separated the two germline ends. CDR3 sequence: CASSLIFRGRVDNEQFF. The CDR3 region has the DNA TGTGCCAGCAGCTTAATCTTCCGGGGAAGAGTAGACAATGAGCAGTTCTTC.

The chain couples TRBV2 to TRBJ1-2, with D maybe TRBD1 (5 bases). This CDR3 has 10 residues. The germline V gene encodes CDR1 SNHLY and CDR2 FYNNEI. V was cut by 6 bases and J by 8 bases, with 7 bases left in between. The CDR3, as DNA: TGTGCCAGCAGAGAGGGGGGCTACACCTTC. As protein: CASREGGYTF.

The CDR3 is CASSLGGNTGELFF. The CDR3 DNA reads as TGTGCCAGCAGCTTAGGTGGGAACACCGGGGAGCTGTTTTTT. This chain uses TRBV7-2 with TRBJ2-2; D uncertain. V was trimmed by 1 base and J by 1 base, leaving 4 bases between them. The CDR3 covers 14 residues. Germline-derived CDR1 and CDR2 are SGHTA and FQGNSA.

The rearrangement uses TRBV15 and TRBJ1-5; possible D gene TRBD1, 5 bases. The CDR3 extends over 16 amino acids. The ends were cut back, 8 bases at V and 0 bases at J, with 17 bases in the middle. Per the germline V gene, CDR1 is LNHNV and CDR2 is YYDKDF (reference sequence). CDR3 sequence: CATGVGDPNSNQPQHF. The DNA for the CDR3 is TGTGCCACCGGAGTAGGGGACCCAAATAGCAATCAGCCCCAGCATTTT.

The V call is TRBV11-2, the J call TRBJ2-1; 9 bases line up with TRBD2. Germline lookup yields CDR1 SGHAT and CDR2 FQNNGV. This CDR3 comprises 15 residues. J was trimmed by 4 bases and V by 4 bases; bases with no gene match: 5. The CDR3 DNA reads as TGTGCCAGCAGCTCGACTAGCGGACCTTACAATGAGCAGTTCTTC. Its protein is CASSSTSGPYNEQFF.

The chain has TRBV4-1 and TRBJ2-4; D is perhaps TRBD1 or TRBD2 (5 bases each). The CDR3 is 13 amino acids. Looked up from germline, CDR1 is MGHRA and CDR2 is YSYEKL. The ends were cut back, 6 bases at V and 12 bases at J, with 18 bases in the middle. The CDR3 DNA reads TGCGCCAGCAGTCCCGGGACCCCCGAGAATCAGTACTTC. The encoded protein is CASSPGTPENQYF.

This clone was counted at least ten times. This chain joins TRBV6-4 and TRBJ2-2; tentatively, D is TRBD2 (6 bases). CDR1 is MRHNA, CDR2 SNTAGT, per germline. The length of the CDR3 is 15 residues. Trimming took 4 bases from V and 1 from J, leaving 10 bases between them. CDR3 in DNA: TGTGCCAGCAGTGTAGGTAGCGGGAACACCGGGGAGCTGTTTTTT. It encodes CASSVGSGNTGELFF.

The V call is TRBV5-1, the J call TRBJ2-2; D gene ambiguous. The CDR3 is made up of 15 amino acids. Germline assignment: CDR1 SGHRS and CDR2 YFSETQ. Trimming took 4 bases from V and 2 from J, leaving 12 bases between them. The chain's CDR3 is CASSAYGQNTGELFF. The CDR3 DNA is TGCGCCAGCAGCGCTTACGGGCAAAACACCGGGGAGCTGTTTTTT.

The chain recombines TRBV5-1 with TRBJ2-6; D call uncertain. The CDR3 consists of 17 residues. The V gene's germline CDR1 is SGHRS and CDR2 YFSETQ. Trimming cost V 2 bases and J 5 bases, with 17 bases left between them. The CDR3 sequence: CASSLRQAMFRANVLTF. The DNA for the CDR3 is TGCGCCAGCAGCTTACGCCAGGCCATGTTTAGGGCCAACGTCCTGACTTTC.

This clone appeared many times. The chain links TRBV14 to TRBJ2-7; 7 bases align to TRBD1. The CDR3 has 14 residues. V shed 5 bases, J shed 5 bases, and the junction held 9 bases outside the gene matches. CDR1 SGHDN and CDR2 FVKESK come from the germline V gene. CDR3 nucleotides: TGTGCCAGCAGCGACAGACAGGGTTGGAACGAGCAGTACTTC. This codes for CASSDRQGWNEQYF.

The CDR3 DNA follows: TGTGCCAGCAGCCTAACCCCCGACAATCGTGGCTACACCTTC. This translates into CASSLTPDNRGYTF. V is TRBV7-2 and J is TRBJ1-2; D gene unclear. The germline V and J ends were trimmed by 5 bases and 7 bases, with 17 bases remaining between them. This CDR3 is built from 14 residues. Germline CDR1 SGHTA, CDR2 FQGNSA.

In DNA, the CDR3 is TGTGCCAGCAGCGTCACCGGGACAGTCTATGGCTACACCTTC. Residues: CASSVTGTVYGYTF. The chain has TRBV5-6 and TRBJ1-2; 7 nucleotides agree with TRBD1. J gave up 4 bases and V 4 bases, and 7 bases lay outside the gene matches. The CDR3 runs 14 residues. CDR1 SGHDT and CDR2 YYEEEE come from the germline V gene.

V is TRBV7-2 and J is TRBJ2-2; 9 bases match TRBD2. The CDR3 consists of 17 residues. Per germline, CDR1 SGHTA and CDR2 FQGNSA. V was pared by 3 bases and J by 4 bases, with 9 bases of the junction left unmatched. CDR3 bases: TGTGCCAGCAGCTTCTCTAGCGGGATCGCGGGCACCGGGGAGCTGTTTTTT. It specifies CASSFSSGIAGTGELFF.

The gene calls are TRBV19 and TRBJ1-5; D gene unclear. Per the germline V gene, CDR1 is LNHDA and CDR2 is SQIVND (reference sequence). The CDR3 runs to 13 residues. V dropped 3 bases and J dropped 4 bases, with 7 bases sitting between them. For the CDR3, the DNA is TGTGCCAGTAGTATTTGGTGGAATCAGCCCCAGCATTTT. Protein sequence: CASSIWWNQPQHF.

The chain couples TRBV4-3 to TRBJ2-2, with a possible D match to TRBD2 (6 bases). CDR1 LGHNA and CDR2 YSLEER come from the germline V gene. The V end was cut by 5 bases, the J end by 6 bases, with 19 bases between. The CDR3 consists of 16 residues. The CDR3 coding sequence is TGCGCCAGCAGCAAACCGGGACTCGCCGCCCCCGGGGAGCTGTTTTTT. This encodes CASSKPGLAAPGELFF.

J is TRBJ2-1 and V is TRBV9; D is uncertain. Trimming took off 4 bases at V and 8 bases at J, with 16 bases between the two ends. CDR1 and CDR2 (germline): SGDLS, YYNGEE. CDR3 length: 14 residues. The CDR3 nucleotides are TGTGCCAGCAGCTATGGACCGTTCCCCGATGAGCAGTTCTTC. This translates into CASSYGPFPDEQFF.

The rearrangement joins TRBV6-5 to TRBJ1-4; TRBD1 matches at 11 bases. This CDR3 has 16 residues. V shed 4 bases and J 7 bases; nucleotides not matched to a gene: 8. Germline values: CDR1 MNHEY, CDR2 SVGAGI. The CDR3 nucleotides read TGTGCCAGCAGTTTTTCACCGGGACAGGGGGTTGAAAAACTGTTTTTT. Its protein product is CASSFSPGQGVEKLFF.

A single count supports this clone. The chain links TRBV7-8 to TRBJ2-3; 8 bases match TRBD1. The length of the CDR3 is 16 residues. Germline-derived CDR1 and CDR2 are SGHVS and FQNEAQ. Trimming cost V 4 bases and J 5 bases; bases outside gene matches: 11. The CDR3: CASSSRPGQVVDTQYF. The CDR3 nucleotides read TGTGCCAGCAGCTCAAGACCGGGACAGGTTGTAGATACGCAGTATTTT.

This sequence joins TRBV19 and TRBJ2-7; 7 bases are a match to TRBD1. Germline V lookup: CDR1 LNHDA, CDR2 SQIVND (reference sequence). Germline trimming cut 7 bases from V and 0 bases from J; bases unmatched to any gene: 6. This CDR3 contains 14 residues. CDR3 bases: TGTGCCAGTAAATGGACAGGTTCCTCCTACGAGCAGTACTTC. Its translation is CASKWTGSSYEQYF. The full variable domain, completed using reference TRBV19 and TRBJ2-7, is DGGITQSPKYLFRKEGQNVTLSCEQNLNHDAMYWYRQDPGQGLRLIYYSQIVNDFQKGDIAEGYSVSREKKESFPLTVTSAQKNPTAFYLCASKWTGSSYEQYFGPGTRLTVT.

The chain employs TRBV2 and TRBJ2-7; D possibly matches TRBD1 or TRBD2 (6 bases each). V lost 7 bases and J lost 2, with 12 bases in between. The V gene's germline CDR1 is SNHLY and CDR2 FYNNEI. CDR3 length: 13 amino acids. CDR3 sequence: CASKYREAYEQYF. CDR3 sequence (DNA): TGTGCCAGCAAGTACAGGGAGGCCTACGAGCAGTACTTC.

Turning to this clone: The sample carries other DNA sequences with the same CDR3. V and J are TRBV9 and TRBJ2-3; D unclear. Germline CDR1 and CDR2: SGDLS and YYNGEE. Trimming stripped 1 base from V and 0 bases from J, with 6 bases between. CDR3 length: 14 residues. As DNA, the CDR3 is TGTGCCAGCAGCGTATTGAGCAGCACAGATACGCAGTATTTT. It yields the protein CASSVLSSTDTQYF. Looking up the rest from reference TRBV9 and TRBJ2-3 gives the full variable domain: DSGVTQTPKHLITATGQRVTLRCSPRSGDLSVYWYQQSLDQGLQFLIQYYNGEERAKGNILERFSAQQFPDLHSELNLSSLELGDSALYFCASSVLSSTDTQYFGPGTRLTVL.

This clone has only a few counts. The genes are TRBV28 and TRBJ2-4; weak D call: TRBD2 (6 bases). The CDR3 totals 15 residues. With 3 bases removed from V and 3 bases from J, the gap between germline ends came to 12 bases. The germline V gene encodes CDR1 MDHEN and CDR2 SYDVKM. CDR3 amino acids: CASSFSEGIKNIQYF. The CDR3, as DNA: TGTGCCAGCAGTTTTTCGGAGGGAATCAAAAACATTCAGTACTTC. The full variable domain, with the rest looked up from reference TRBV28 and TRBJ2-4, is DVKVTQSSRYLVKRTGEKVFLECVQDMDHENMFWYRQDPGLGLRLIYFSYDVKMKEKGDIPEGYSVSREKKERFSLILESASTNQTSMYLCASSFSEGIKNIQYFGAGTRLSVL.

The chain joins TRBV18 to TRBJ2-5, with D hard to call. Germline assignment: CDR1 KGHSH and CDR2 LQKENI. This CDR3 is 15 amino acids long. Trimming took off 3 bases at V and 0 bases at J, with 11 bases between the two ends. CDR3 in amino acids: CASSPHTLYQETQYF. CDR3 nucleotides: TGTGCCAGCTCACCCCACACCCTGTACCAAGAGACCCAGTACTTC.

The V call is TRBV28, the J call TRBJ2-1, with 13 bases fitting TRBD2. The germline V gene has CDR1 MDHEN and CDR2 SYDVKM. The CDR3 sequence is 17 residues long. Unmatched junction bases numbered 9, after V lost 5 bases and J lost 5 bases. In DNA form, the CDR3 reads TGTGCCAGCAGTCCCGGACTAGCGGGAGATATCGACAATGAGCAGTTCTTC. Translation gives CASSPGLAGDIDNEQFF.

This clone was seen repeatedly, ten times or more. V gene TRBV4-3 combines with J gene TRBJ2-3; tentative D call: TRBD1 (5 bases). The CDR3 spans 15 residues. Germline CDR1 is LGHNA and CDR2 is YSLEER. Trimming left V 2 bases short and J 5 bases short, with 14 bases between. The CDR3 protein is CASSQFQGSGDTQYF. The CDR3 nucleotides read TGCGCCAGCAGCCAATTCCAGGGTAGTGGAGATACGCAGTATTTT.

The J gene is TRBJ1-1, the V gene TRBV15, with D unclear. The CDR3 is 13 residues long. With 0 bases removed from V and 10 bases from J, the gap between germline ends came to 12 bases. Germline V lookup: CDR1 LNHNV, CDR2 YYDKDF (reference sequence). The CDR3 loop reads CATSRDATRGAFF. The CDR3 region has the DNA TGTGCCACCAGCAGAGATGCCACCCGGGGAGCTTTCTTT.

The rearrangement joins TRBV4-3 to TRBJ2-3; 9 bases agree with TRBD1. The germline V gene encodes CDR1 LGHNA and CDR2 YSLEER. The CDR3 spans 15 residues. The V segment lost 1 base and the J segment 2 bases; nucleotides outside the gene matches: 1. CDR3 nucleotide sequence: TGCGCCAGCAGCCAAGGGACAGGGGCCACAGATACGCAGTATTTT. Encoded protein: CASSQGTGATDTQYF.